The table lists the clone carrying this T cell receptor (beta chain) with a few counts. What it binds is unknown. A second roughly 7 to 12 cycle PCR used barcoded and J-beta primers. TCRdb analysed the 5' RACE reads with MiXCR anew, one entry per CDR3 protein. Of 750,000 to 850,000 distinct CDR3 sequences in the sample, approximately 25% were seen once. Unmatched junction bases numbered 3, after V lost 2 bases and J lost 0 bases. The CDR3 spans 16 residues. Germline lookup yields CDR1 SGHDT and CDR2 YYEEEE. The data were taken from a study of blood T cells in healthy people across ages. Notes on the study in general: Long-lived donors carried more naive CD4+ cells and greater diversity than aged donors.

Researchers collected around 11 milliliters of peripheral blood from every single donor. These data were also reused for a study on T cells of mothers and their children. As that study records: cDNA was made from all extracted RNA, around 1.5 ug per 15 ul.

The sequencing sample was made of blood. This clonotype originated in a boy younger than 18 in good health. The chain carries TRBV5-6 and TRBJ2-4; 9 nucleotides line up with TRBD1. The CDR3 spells CASSFDRGKAKNIQYF. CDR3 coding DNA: TGTGCCAGCAGCTTCGACAGGGGGAAAGCCAAAAACATTCAGTACTTC.